The rows below give T cell receptor beta chains drawn from one sample of a study of blood T cell repertoires in COVID-19. The assay was immunoSEQ multiplex PCR, and TCRdb's table has in-frame clones only and misses some. Of roughly 120,000 clones in the sample, 75% to 90% are singletons; the top ten hold more than 5%. The sequenced sample was peripheral blood. The receptors shown here come from a woman in her fifties or sixties with COVID-19, enrolled during active disease. Both conserved end residues are part of each CDR3. Each record gives: J gene, clone size, D gene, V gene, CDR3 protein, CDR3 DNA. The D gene is left open where the match is weak. Only some rows state a clone size, as once, few, many or a class for expanded clones.

j_call: TRBJ2-5; clone_size: -; d_call: TRBD2; v_call: TRBV11-2; cdr3_aa: CASSSLTSGAKKETQYF; cdr3_nt: TGTGCCAGCAGCTCCCTGACTAGCGGGGCCAAAAAAGAGACCCAGTACTTC
j_call: TRBJ1-4; clone_size: -; d_call: -; v_call: TRBV30; cdr3_aa: CAWRSLEKLFF; cdr3_nt: TGTGCCTGGAGATCCTTGGAAAAACTGTTTTTT
j_call: TRBJ2-5; clone_size: -; d_call: TRBD2; v_call: TRBV29-1; cdr3_aa: CSVGSGGETQYF; cdr3_nt: TGCAGCGTTGGCTCGGGAGGGGAGACCCAGTACTTC
j_call: TRBJ2-1; clone_size: -; d_call: TRBD1; v_call: TRBV5-4; cdr3_aa: CASSPIQGASDEQFF; cdr3_nt: TGTGCCAGCAGCCCCATCCAGGGGGCTTCGGATGAGCAGTTCTTC
j_call: TRBJ2-3; clone_size: -; d_call: TRBD2; v_call: TRBV6-4; cdr3_aa: CASSDWGGGTDTQYF; cdr3_nt: TGTGCCAGCAGTGACTGGGGAGGGGGCACAGATACGCAGTATTTT
j_call: TRBJ2-7; clone_size: -; d_call: TRBD1; v_call: TRBV3-1/TRBV3-2; cdr3_aa: CASSQRTGAYEQYF; cdr3_nt: TGTGCCAGCAGCCAAAGGACAGGGGCCTACGAGCAGTACTTC
j_call: TRBJ2-3; clone_size: once; d_call: TRBD1; v_call: TRBV27; cdr3_aa: CASSLLPGQGDNTQYF; cdr3_nt: TGTGCCAGCAGCCTACTACCGGGACAGGGTGACAATACGCAGTATTTT
j_call: TRBJ1-6; clone_size: -; d_call: -; v_call: TRBV18; cdr3_aa: CASSPGQNNSPLHF; cdr3_nt: TGTGCCAGCTCACCCGGACAGAATAATTCACCCCTCCACTTT
j_call: TRBJ1-5; clone_size: -; d_call: -; v_call: TRBV6-5; cdr3_aa: CASSYRTGQPQHF; cdr3_nt: TGTGCCAGCAGTTACCGAACAGGCCAGCCCCAGCATTTT
j_call: TRBJ2-3; clone_size: -; d_call: TRBD1; v_call: TRBV5-6; cdr3_aa: CASSSFGTGGRNTQYF; cdr3_nt: TGTGCCAGCAGCTCCTTTGGGACAGGGGGCAGAAATACGCAGTATTTT
j_call: TRBJ2-2; clone_size: -; d_call: TRBD1; v_call: TRBV4-1; cdr3_aa: CASSQQDRGYTGELFF; cdr3_nt: TGCGCCAGCAGCCAGCAGGACAGGGGTTACACCGGGGAGCTGTTTTTT
j_call: TRBJ2-3; clone_size: once; d_call: -; v_call: TRBV3-1/TRBV3-2; cdr3_aa: CASSQTGTDTQYF; cdr3_nt: TGTGCCAGCAGCCAAACAGGCACAGATACGCAGTATTTT
j_call: TRBJ1-1; clone_size: -; d_call: TRBD1; v_call: TRBV15; cdr3_aa: CATSSPGQGATEAFF; cdr3_nt: TGTGCCACCAGCAGCCCGGGACAGGGCGCCACTGAAGCTTTCTTT
j_call: TRBJ1-2; clone_size: -; d_call: -; v_call: TRBV4-1; cdr3_aa: CASSQIGDYGYTF; cdr3_nt: TGCGCCAGCAGCCAAATAGGGGACTATGGCTACACCTTC
j_call: TRBJ1-2; clone_size: -; d_call: TRBD1; v_call: TRBV3-1/TRBV3-2; cdr3_aa: CASSQGETGGIYGYTF; cdr3_nt: TGTGCCAGCAGCCAAGGTGAAACAGGGGGGATCTATGGCTACACCTTC
j_call: TRBJ1-5; clone_size: -; d_call: -; v_call: TRBV28; cdr3_aa: CASSLTDTLPQHF; cdr3_nt: TGTGCCAGCAGTTTGACAGACACCTTACCCCAGCATTTT
j_call: TRBJ1-6; clone_size: -; d_call: -; v_call: TRBV18; cdr3_aa: CASSPSGLGSPLHF; cdr3_nt: TGTGCCAGCTCACCATCAGGGTTGGGATCACCCCTCCACTTT
j_call: TRBJ1-2; clone_size: -; d_call: -; v_call: TRBV6-1; cdr3_aa: CASSDGGGDYGYTF; cdr3_nt: TGTGCCAGCAGTGACGGGGGGGGTGACTATGGCTACACCTTC
j_call: TRBJ1-3; clone_size: -; d_call: TRBD1; v_call: TRBV30; cdr3_aa: CAWGKGQTYSGNTIYF; cdr3_nt: TGTGCCTGGGGGAAGGGACAGACCTACTCTGGAAACACCATATATTTT
j_call: TRBJ1-3; clone_size: -; d_call: -; v_call: TRBV19; cdr3_aa: CASSTQGSGNTIYF; cdr3_nt: TGTGCCAGTAGTACACAGGGATCTGGAAACACCATATATTTT
j_call: TRBJ2-7; clone_size: -; d_call: TRBD1; v_call: TRBV7-9; cdr3_aa: CASSTPVGRGDSYEQYF; cdr3_nt: TGTGCCAGCAGCACCCCCGTTGGGCGAGGGGACAGCTACGAGCAGTACTTC
j_call: TRBJ1-2; clone_size: -; d_call: TRBD1; v_call: TRBV7-9; cdr3_aa: CASSPTGVVNYGYTF; cdr3_nt: TGTGCCAGCAGCCCGACAGGGGTCGTTAACTATGGCTACACCTTC
j_call: TRBJ1-2; clone_size: once; d_call: -; v_call: TRBV19; cdr3_aa: CASNRVNYGYTF; cdr3_nt: TGTGCCAGTAACAGAGTTAACTATGGCTACACCTTC
j_call: TRBJ2-1; clone_size: -; d_call: -; v_call: TRBV6-5; cdr3_aa: CASSYVSSYNEQFF; cdr3_nt: TGTGCCAGCAGTTACGTTAGCTCCTACAATGAGCAGTTCTTC
j_call: TRBJ1-2; clone_size: -; d_call: TRBD1; v_call: TRBV3-1/TRBV3-2; cdr3_aa: CASSVRDSYGYTF; cdr3_nt: TGTGCCAGCAGCGTCCGGGACAGTTATGGCTACACCTTC
j_call: TRBJ2-1; clone_size: -; d_call: -; v_call: TRBV4-2; cdr3_aa: CASSQDRGSTTLNEQFF; cdr3_nt: TGTGCCAGCAGCCAAGATCGAGGAAGTACCACACTCAATGAGCAGTTCTTC
j_call: TRBJ2-7; clone_size: -; d_call: TRBD1; v_call: TRBV4-1; cdr3_aa: CASSQDFRDRGIAYEQYF; cdr3_nt: TGCGCCAGCAGCCAAGATTTCCGGGACAGGGGTATTGCCTACGAGCAGTACTTC
j_call: TRBJ1-6; clone_size: -; d_call: TRBD1; v_call: TRBV11-2; cdr3_aa: CASSRTGGYSPLHF; cdr3_nt: TGTGCCAGCAGCCGGACAGGGGGTTATTCACCCCTCCACTTT
j_call: TRBJ2-7; clone_size: -; d_call: -; v_call: TRBV7-9; cdr3_aa: CASSLDPVGRGTYEQYF; cdr3_nt: TGTGCCAGCAGCCTAGATCCGGTTGGCAGGGGTACCTACGAGCAGTACTTC
j_call: TRBJ1-6; clone_size: -; d_call: -; v_call: TRBV7-3; cdr3_aa: CASSLMGAVDSPLHF; cdr3_nt: TGTGCCAGCAGCTTAATGGGGGCGGTTGATTCACCCCTCCACTTT
j_call: TRBJ2-3; clone_size: -; d_call: -; v_call: TRBV2; cdr3_aa: CASRFQTDTQYF; cdr3_nt: TGTGCCAGCAGATTCCAGACAGATACGCAGTATTTT
j_call: TRBJ1-6; clone_size: -; d_call: TRBD1; v_call: TRBV3-1/TRBV3-2; cdr3_aa: CASSQGQGGIPPLHF; cdr3_nt: TGTGCCAGCAGCCAAGGACAGGGGGGGATCCCACCCCTCCACTTT
j_call: TRBJ2-2; clone_size: -; d_call: TRBD2; v_call: TRBV2; cdr3_aa: CASSSLRGGDGTGELFF; cdr3_nt: TGTGCCAGCAGTTCATTGCGCGGGGGGGATGGCACCGGGGAGCTGTTTTTT
j_call: TRBJ1-2; clone_size: few; d_call: -; v_call: TRBV7-9; cdr3_aa: CASSLLASFGELYGYTF; cdr3_nt: TGTGCCAGCAGCTTACTCGCTTCGTTCGGTGAACTCTATGGCTACACCTTC
j_call: TRBJ1-2; clone_size: -; d_call: TRBD1; v_call: TRBV3-1/TRBV3-2; cdr3_aa: CASSQTPQGAGYTF; cdr3_nt: TGTGCCAGCAGCCAAACACCCCAGGGGGCTGGCTACACCTTC
j_call: TRBJ1-4; clone_size: -; d_call: TRBD1; v_call: TRBV11-2; cdr3_aa: CASSSLYPGQLATNEKLFF; cdr3_nt: TGTGCCAGCAGCTCTCTTTACCCGGGACAGTTAGCAACTAATGAAAAACTGTTTTTT
j_call: TRBJ2-3; clone_size: -; d_call: -; v_call: TRBV10-2; cdr3_aa: CASTLGGGSADTQYF; cdr3_nt: TGCGCCAGCACCCTGGGAGGAGGATCGGCAGATACGCAGTATTTT
j_call: TRBJ1-2; clone_size: -; d_call: -; v_call: TRBV7-8; cdr3_aa: CASSPWREGYTF; cdr3_nt: TGTGCCAGCAGCCCCTGGAGGGAGGGCTACACCTTC
j_call: TRBJ2-7; clone_size: -; d_call: TRBD1; v_call: TRBV7-2; cdr3_aa: CASSAGTATYEQYF; cdr3_nt: TGTGCCAGCAGCGCTGGGACAGCAACCTACGAGCAGTACTTC
j_call: TRBJ2-7; clone_size: -; d_call: TRBD2; v_call: TRBV28; cdr3_aa: CASRPNGGVGTEQYF; cdr3_nt: TGTGCCAGCAGACCGAACGGGGGGGTAGGTACCGAGCAGTACTTC